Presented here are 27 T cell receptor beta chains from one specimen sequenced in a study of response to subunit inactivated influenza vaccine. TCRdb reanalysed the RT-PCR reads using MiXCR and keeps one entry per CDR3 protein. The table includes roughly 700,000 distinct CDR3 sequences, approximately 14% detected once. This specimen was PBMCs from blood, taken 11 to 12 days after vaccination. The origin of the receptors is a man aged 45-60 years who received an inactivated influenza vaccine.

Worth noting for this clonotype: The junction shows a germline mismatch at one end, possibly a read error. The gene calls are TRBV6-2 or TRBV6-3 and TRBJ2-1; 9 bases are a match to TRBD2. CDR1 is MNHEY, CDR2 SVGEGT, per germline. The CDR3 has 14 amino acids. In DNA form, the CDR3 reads TGTGCCAGCAGCCTCGGACTAGCGAGGGATGACCAGTTCTTC. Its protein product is CASSLGLARDDQFF.

CDR3 region: CASGPPQYF. In nucleotides, the CDR3 is TGTGCCAGCGGCCCTCCCCAGTACTTC. The rearrangement uses TRBV11-2 and TRBJ2-7; D ambiguous. The CDR3 spans 9 residues. CDR1 SGHAT and CDR2 FQNNGV come from the germline V gene. Trimming removed 8 bases at V and 10 bases at J, with 9 bases between.

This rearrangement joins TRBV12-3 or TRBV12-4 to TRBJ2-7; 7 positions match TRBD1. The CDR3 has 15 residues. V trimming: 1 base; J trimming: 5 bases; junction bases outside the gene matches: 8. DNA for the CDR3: TGTGCCAGCAGTTTAGATAGGGGGCATAGTGACGAGCAGTACTTC. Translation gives CASSLDRGHSDEQYF.

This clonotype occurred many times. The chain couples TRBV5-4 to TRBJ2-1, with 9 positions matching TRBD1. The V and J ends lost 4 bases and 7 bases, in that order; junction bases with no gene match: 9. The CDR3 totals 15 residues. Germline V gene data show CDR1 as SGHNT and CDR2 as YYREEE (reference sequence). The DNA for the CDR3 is TGTGCCAGCAGCCCCCGGGACAGGGATAGGAATGAGCAGTTCTTC. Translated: CASSPRDRDRNEQFF.

The CDR3 DNA follows: TGCAGTGCTACTGCCGTCTCTGGGGCCAACGTCCTGACTTTC. As protein: CSATAVSGANVLTF. The rearrangement links TRBV20-1 to TRBJ2-6; D uncertain. Germline V lookup: CDR1 DFQATT, CDR2 SNEGSKA (reference sequence). Trimming shortened V by 4 bases and J by 0 bases, and 7 bases separated the two germline ends. This CDR3 contains 14 residues.

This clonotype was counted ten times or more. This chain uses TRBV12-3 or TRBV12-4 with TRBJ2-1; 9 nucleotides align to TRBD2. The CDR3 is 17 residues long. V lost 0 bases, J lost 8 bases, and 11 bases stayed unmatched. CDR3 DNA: TGTGCCAGCAGTTTAGCGCGGCTAGCGGGATCGAGAGATGAGCAGTTCTTC. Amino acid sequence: CASSLARLAGSRDEQFF.

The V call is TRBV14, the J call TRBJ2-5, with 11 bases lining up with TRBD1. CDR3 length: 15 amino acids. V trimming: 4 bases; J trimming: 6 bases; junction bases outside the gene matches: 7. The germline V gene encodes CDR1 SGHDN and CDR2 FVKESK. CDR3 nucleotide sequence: TGTGCCAGCAGCCGAACCGGGACAGGGGGGAAGACCCAGTACTTC. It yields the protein CASSRTGTGGKTQYF.

The CDR3 reads CSASNRGVRRPFF. CDR3 coding DNA: TGCAGTGCTAGTAACAGGGGCGTCCGACGACCGTTTTTT. The J gene is TRBJ1-4, the V gene TRBV20-1; 7 bases line up with TRBD1. V shed 3 bases and J 16 bases; nucleotides not matched to a gene: 14. The germline V gene encodes CDR1 DFQATT and CDR2 SNEGSKA (reference sequence). The CDR3 covers 13 residues.

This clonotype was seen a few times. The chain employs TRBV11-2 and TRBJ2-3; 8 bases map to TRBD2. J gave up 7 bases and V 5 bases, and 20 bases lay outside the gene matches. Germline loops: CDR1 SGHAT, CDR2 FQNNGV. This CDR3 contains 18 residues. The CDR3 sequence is CASSPGVRQAGVGNTQYF. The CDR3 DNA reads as TGTGCCAGCAGCCCTGGAGTACGGCAAGCGGGAGTAGGAAATACGCAGTATTTT.

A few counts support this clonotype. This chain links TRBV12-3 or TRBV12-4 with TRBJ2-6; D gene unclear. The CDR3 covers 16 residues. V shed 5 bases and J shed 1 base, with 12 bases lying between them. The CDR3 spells CASSRLGASGANVLTF. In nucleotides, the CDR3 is TGTGCCAGCAGTCGCCTGGGCGCTTCTGGGGCCAACGTCCTGACTTTC.

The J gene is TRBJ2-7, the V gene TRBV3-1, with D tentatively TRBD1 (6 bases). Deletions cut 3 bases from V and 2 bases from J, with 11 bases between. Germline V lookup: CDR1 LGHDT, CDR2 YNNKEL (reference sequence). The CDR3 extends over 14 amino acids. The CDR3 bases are TGTGCCAGCAGCCAGTGGACAGACACCTACGAGCAGTACTTC. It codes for CASSQWTDTYEQYF.

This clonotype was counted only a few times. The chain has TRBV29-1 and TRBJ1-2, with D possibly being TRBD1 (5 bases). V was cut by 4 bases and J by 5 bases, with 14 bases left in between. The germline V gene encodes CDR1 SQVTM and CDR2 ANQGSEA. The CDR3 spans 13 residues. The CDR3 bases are TGCAGCGTTGGGGGGGTAAGAGAGTATGGCTACACCTTC. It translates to CSVGGVREYGYTF.

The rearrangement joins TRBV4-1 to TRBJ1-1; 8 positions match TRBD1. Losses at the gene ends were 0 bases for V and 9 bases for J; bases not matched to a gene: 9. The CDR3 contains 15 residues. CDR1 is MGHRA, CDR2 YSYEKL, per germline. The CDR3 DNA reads TGCGCCAGCAGCCAAGAGTCTGGACAGGGCCGTAAAGCTTTCTTT. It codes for CASSQESGQGRKAFF.

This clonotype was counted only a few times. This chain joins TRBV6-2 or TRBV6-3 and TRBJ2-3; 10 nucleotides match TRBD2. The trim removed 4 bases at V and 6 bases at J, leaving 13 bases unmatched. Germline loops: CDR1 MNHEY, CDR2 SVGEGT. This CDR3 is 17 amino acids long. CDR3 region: CASSLTSLAGAKDTQYF. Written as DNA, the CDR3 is TGTGCCAGCAGTTTGACTTCTCTAGCGGGGGCCAAGGATACGCAGTATTTT.

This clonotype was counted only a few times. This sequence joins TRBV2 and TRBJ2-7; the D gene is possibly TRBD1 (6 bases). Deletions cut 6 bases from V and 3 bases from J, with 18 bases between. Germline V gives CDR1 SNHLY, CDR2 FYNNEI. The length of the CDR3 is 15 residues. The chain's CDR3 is CASRAPRDTHYEQYF. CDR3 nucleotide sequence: TGTGCCAGCAGGGCCCCCCGGGACACCCACTACGAGCAGTACTTC.

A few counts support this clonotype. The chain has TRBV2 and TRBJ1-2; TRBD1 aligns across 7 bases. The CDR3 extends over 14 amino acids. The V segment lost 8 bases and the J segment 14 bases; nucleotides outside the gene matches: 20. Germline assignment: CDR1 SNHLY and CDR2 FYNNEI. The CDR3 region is CASAESHRGRECTF. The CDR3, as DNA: TGTGCCAGCGCAGAGAGCCACAGGGGAAGAGAGTGTACCTTC.

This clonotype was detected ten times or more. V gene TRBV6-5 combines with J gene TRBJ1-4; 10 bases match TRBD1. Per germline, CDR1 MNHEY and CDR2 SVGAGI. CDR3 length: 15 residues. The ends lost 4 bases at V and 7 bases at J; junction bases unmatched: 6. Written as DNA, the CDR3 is TGTGCCAGCAGTTCCCTGGGACAGGGGAGTGAAAAACTGTTTTTT. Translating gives CASSSLGQGSEKLFF.

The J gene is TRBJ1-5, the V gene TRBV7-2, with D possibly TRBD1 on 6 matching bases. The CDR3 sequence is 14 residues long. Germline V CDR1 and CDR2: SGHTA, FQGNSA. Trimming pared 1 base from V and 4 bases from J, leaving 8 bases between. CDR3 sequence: CASSLVRGNQPQHF. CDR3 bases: TGTGCCAGCAGCTTAGTCAGGGGAAATCAGCCCCAGCATTTT.

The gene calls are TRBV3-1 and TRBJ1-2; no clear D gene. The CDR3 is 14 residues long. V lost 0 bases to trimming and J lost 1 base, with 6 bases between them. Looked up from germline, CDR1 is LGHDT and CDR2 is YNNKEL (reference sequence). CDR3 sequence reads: CASSQDLSNYGYTF. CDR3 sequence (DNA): TGTGCCAGCAGCCAAGATTTAAGTAACTATGGCTACACCTTC.

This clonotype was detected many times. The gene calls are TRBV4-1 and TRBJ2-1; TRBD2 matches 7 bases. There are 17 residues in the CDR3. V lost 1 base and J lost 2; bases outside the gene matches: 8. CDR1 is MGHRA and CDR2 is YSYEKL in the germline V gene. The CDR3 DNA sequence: TGCGCCAGCAGCCAAGGCCCACTCGGGAGGCCCTACAATGAGCAGTTCTTC. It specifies CASSQGPLGRPYNEQFF.

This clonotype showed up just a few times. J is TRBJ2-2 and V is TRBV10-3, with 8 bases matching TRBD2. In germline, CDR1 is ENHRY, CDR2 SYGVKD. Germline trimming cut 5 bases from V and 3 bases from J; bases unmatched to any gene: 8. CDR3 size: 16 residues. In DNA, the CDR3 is TGTGCCATCAGTCAAACCAGCGGGAGCTACACCGGGGAGCTGTTTTTT. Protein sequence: CAISQTSGSYTGELFF.

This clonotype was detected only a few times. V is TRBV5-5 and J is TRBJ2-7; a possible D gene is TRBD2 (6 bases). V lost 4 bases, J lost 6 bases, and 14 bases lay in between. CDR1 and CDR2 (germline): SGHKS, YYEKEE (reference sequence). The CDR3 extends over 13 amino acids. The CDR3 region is CASSPGSLTEQYF. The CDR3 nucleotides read TGTGCCAGCAGCCCCGGGAGTTTGACCGAGCAGTACTTC.

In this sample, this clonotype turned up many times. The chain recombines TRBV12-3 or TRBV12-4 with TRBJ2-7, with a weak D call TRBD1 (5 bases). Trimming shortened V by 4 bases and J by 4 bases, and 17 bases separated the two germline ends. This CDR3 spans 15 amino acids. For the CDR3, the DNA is TGTGCCAGCAGTTCGACAGTTCTAAACCCTTACGAGCAGTACTTC. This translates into CASSSTVLNPYEQYF.

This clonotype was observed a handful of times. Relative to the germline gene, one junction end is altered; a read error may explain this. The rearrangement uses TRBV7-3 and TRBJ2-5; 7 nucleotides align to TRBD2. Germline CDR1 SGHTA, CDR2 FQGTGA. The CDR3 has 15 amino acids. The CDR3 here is CASSLEGGSMETQYF. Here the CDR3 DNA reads TGTGCCAGCAGCTTAGAGGGCGGGAGTATGGAGACCCAGTATTTC.

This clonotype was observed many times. CDR3 region: CASSPGRSGNEQYF. The CDR3 nucleotides are TGTGCCAGCAGCCCGGGGCGGTCCGGGAACGAGCAGTACTTC. The genes are TRBV7-9 and TRBJ2-7; possibly TRBD1 or TRBD2 for D (5 bases each). This CDR3 is 14 amino acids long. Trimming shortened V by 5 bases and J by 5 bases, and 16 bases separated the two germline ends. The germline V gene encodes CDR1 SEHNR and CDR2 FQNEAQ (reference sequence).

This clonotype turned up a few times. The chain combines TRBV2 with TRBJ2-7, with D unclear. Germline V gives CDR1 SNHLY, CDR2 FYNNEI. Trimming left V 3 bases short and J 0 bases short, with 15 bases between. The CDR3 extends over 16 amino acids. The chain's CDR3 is CASSERGSVYSYEQYF. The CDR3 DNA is TGTGCCAGCAGTGAGAGAGGTTCGGTGTACTCCTACGAGCAGTACTTC.

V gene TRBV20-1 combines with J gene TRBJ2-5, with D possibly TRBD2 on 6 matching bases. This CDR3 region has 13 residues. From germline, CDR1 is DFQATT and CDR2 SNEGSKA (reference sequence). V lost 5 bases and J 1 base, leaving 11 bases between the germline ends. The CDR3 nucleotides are TGCAGTGCTCGAACTAGCTTCCAAGAGACCCAGTACTTC. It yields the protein CSARTSFQETQYF.